This is a list of T cell receptor beta chains from one sample in a study of CD8 T cells in ankylosing spondylitis. TCRdb re-analysed the 5' RACE reads in MiXCR, keeping a single row per CDR3 protein. This sample has 250,000 to 350,000 distinct CDR3 sequences, with around 7.6% found just once. Sequencing was done on a sample of blood, either unsorted or a sorted T cell fraction (not recorded which). The receptor source for this set is a male donor with ankylosing spondylitis. CDR3s leave out the opening cysteine and the closing phenylalanine or tryptophan.

10,TRBJ2-1,TRBV29-1,SVERGGDGQF
14,TRBJ2-7,TRBV5-1,ASSLVPSGGSYEQY
13,TRBJ2-1,TRBV20-1,SATHTSLGLGEQF
12,TRBJ2-1,TRBV7-3,ASSFAGGGNEQF
14,TRBJ1-2,TRBV10-3,AISESTRRGGYGYT
12,TRBJ1-5,TRBV12-3/TRBV12-4,ASTLGGRNQPQH
15,TRBJ2-7,TRBV12-3/TRBV12-4,ASSLFGSARTPHEQY
13,TRBJ2-1,TRBV20-1,SAPPRGGLYNEQF
13,TRBJ1-2,TRBV12-3/TRBV12-4,ASSLASRSSYGYT
11,TRBJ1-5,TRBV12-3/TRBV12-4,ASKGVCNQPQH
12,TRBJ2-5,TRBV5-1,ASSLQAYQETQY
11,TRBJ2-3,TRBV5-5,ASSLELGYTQY
10,TRBJ2-3,TRBV29-1,SWGRETDTQY
11,TRBJ2-3,TRBV11-3,ASSLVSGDTQY
12,TRBJ2-7,TRBV5-1,ASSLHGRAEEQY
13,TRBJ2-7,TRBV4-2,ASSQGRVDAYEQY
11,TRBJ2-5,TRBV5-1,ASSLALQETQY
11,TRBJ2-1,TRBV7-9,ASGPTTFDEQF
9,TRBJ2-1,TRBV12-3/TRBV12-4,ASSLSREQF
15,TRBJ2-7,TRBV28,ASSPTGMRRLLREQY
11,TRBJ2-1,TRBV30,AWGGQRYNEQF
16,TRBJ1-5,TRBV5-1,ASSLDPLTGPGNQPQH
12,TRBJ1-1,TRBV7-2,ASSARRGDTEAF
13,TRBJ2-7,TRBV11-2,ASSLDAAGLYEQY
12,TRBJ2-2,TRBV2,ASIPGRRTGELF
13,TRBJ2-7,TRBV2,ASSETPGLTYEQY
12,TRBJ1-3,TRBV7-3,ASSVGTAGNTIY
12,TRBJ2-1,TRBV6-4,ASSESGTYNEQF
17,TRBJ2-3,TRBV11-2,ASSLVTGSGRAREDTQY
14,TRBJ2-5,TRBV29-1,SGSHLAGGPQETQY
14,TRBJ1-4,TRBV15,ATSKSAPGGNEKLF
12,TRBJ2-1,TRBV16,ASSRPSGSFEQF
15,TRBJ2-1,TRBV5-1,ASSLEYQGPTYNEQF